The next 22 T cell receptor beta chains were all read from a single sample in a study of OX40 agonist ivuxolimab in advanced cancers. The data were produced by immunoSEQ multiplex PCR, yet TCRdb's version contains in-frame clones alone and is incomplete. The sample has approximately 90,000 clones, about 85% seen once. Source: CD4+ or CD8+ T cells sorted from blood, taken in a trial of the OX40 agonist ivuxolimab. The receptors come from an adult with an advanced solid tumor such as melanoma, head and neck, liver or kidney cancer.

The V gene is TRBV7-9, the J gene TRBJ2-7; 15 nucleotides line up with TRBD2. The CDR3 has 18 amino acids. Trimming cost V 3 bases and J 0 bases; bases outside gene matches: 6. Germline V gene data show CDR1 as SEHNR and CDR2 as FQNEAQ (reference sequence). CDR3 nucleotide sequence: TGTGCCAGCAGCTTTGTAGGACTAGCGGGAGGGTACTCCTACGAGCAGTACTTC. Residues: CASSFVGLAGGYSYEQYF.

This clone was observed a single time. Written as DNA, the CDR3 is TGTGCCTGGAGGTACAGCTCCGGGGAGCTGTTTTTT. It is translated as CAWRYSSGELFF. The rearrangement uses TRBV30 and TRBJ2-2; D unclear. The CDR3 spans 12 residues. Trimming shortened V by 3 bases and J by 6 bases, and 8 bases separated the two germline ends. Per germline, CDR1 GTSNPN and CDR2 SVGIG (reference sequence).

This clone was detected once. This chain links TRBV7-9 with TRBJ2-3; D is ambiguous. V shed 0 bases and J shed 0 bases, with 10 bases lying between them. The CDR3 contains 16 residues. The germline gives CDR1 SEHNR, CDR2 FQNEAQ (reference sequence). This chain's CDR3 is CASSLAVPRSTDTQYF. The CDR3 bases are TGTGCCAGCAGCTTAGCGGTCCCACGTAGCACAGATACGCAGTATTTT.

Note on this clone: At one end the junction does not follow the germline gene, possibly because of a read error. The rearrangement joins TRBV7-7 to TRBJ2-1; D is perhaps TRBD2 (5 bases). Germline V gene sequence: CDR1 SSHAT, CDR2 FNYEAQ (reference sequence). The CDR3 has 14 residues. CDR3 nucleotides: TGTGCTAGCAGCTTATCAGCGGACTACAATGAGCAGTTCTTC. It codes for CASSLSADYNEQFF.

V usage is TRBV19 and J usage is TRBJ2-7, with TRBD1 as a possible D gene (5 bases). The CDR3 contains 15 residues. The V gene lost 3 bases and the J gene lost 6 bases, with 18 bases spanning the gap. Germline V gene data show CDR1 as LNHDA and CDR2 as SQIVND (reference sequence). The CDR3 here is CASSILGQGESEQYF. The CDR3 nucleotides are TGTGCCAGTAGTATTTTAGGGCAGGGCGAATCCGAGCAGTACTTC.

This sequence joins TRBV5-1 and TRBJ2-1, with D possibly being TRBD2 (5 bases). Germline V lookup: CDR1 SGHRS, CDR2 YFSETQ. The V and J ends lost 1 base and 2 bases respectively, with 13 bases between them. CDR3 length: 16 amino acids. CDR3 region: CASSLLGAEAYNEQFF. The DNA of the CDR3 is TGCGCCAGCAGCTTGCTTGGAGCGGAGGCCTACAATGAGCAGTTCTTC.

The chain uses TRBV19 and TRBJ1-3; 7 nucleotides line up with TRBD1. V dropped 5 bases and J dropped 7; count of bases not matched to a gene: 8. The germline gives CDR1 LNHDA, CDR2 SQIVND (reference sequence). This CDR3 comprises 14 residues. The CDR3 region has the DNA TGTGCCAGTAGTTCCGGGGACAGATTCAACACCATATATTTT. The encoded protein is CASSSGDRFNTIYF.

This clone was detected a few times. The chain has TRBV4-1 and TRBJ1-3; TRBD1 agrees at 8 bases. Germline CDR1 MGHRA, CDR2 YSYEKL. J lost 4 bases, V lost 4 bases, and 6 bases had no gene match. The CDR3 loop spans 15 amino acids. The CDR3 DNA reads as TGCGCCAGCAGCCCAGGACAGGGTATAGGAAACACCATATATTTT. Translated: CASSPGQGIGNTIYF.

The chain joins TRBV2 to TRBJ2-1; TRBD2 aligns across 12 bases. J gave up 2 bases and V 8 bases, and 7 bases lay outside the gene matches. Germline CDR1 and CDR2: SNHLY and FYNNEI. The CDR3 runs 16 residues. CDR3 sequence: CASGPRTSGTYNEQFF. The CDR3 DNA follows: TGTGCCAGCGGACCCCGGACTAGCGGGACCTACAATGAGCAGTTCTTC.

This rearrangement joins TRBV11-1 to TRBJ2-5, with 8 bases identical to TRBD2. CDR1 and CDR2 from the germline V gene are SGHAT and FQDESV (reference sequence). This CDR3 comprises 14 residues. V was clipped by 4 bases and J by 5 bases; unmatched bases: 6. In DNA, the CDR3 is TGTGCCAGCAGCTCCTTAGCGGGACCGGAGACCCAGTACTTC. Amino acids: CASSSLAGPETQYF.

The chain has TRBV6-6 and TRBJ2-3, with D unclear. Trimming removed 8 bases at V and 3 bases at J, with 9 bases between. Germline-derived CDR1 and CDR2 are MNHNY and SVGAGI (reference sequence). The CDR3 runs 12 residues. The CDR3 here is CASEDGTDTQYF. The CDR3 nucleotides are TGTGCCAGCGAAGATGGAACAGATACGCAGTATTTT.

The rearrangement links TRBV19 to TRBJ2-2, with no clear D. The CDR3 has 13 amino acids. Deletions cut 7 bases from V and 5 bases from J, with 11 bases between. In germline, CDR1 is LNHDA, CDR2 SQIVND (reference sequence). The CDR3 is CASNMGRTGELFF. CDR3 sequence (DNA): TGTGCCAGTAATATGGGCAGGACCGGGGAGCTGTTTTTT.

V usage is TRBV27 and J usage is TRBJ2-5, with D possibly being TRBD1 (6 bases). This CDR3 contains 13 residues. Trimming removed 6 bases at V and 4 bases at J, with 12 bases between. CDR1 MNHEY and CDR2 SMNVEV come from the germline V gene (reference sequence). DNA of the CDR3: TGTGCCAGCAGCTGGGGCAGGGGAGAGACCCAGTACTTC. This encodes CASSWGRGETQYF.

In its sample, this clone was seen a few times. The chain has TRBV6-6 and TRBJ2-3; 8 nucleotides line up with TRBD2. V lost 7 bases and J lost 0; bases outside the gene matches: 6. Germline CDR1 MNHNY, CDR2 SVGAGI (reference sequence). The CDR3 length is 15 residues. This CDR3 is CASTHGLASTDTQYF. The CDR3 DNA reads TGTGCCAGCACCCATGGACTAGCTAGCACAGATACGCAGTATTTT.

This chain joins TRBV25-1 and TRBJ1-6; 8 nucleotides match TRBD1. With V trimmed by 3 bases and J by 5 bases, 6 bases remained unmatched. This CDR3 has 16 amino acids. Germline CDR1 reads MGHDK; CDR2 reads SYGVNS. The CDR3 DNA follows: TGTGCCAGCAGTGATTTAGGACAGGGCGATAATTCACCCCTCCACTTT. It yields the protein CASSDLGQGDNSPLHF.

Remarks on this clone: Its ends do not fully match the called genes, so a read error is possible. The rearrangement joins TRBV5-3 to TRBJ2-7; no clear D. TRBV5-3 is identified as an open reading frame with a role that is uncertain. The CDR3 loop spans 10 amino acids. For the CDR3, the DNA is TGTGCCAGAAGCTTGGAGGCAGGCAAGTTC. Protein product: CARSLEAGKF.

This chain links TRBV7-9 with TRBJ2-5; the D gene is possibly TRBD2 (6 bases). The J call may be in error: the DNA end matches TRBJ2-7 better. Looked up from germline, CDR1 is SEHNR and CDR2 is FQNEAQ (reference sequence). The CDR3 is made up of 15 amino acids. CDR3 protein: CASSGGLPTPYEQYF. The CDR3 coding sequence is TGTGCCAGCAGCGGGGGACTTCCTACACCCTACGAGCAGTACTTC.

This rearrangement joins TRBV19 to TRBJ2-5; 7 nucleotides match TRBD2. This CDR3 has 15 amino acids. Unmatched junction bases numbered 13, after V lost 7 bases and J lost 5 bases. In germline, CDR1 is LNHDA, CDR2 SQIVND (reference sequence). The CDR3 DNA sequence: TGTGCCAGTACACCCGGGGGGAAAGGAGATGAGACCCAGTACTTC. It specifies CASTPGGKGDETQYF.

The CDR3 nucleotides are TGTGCCAGCAGCTGGCGATCAAGTATCTTTATCTATGGCTACACCTTC. Amino acids: CASSWRSSIFIYGYTF. The chain joins TRBV11-3 to TRBJ1-2; D uncertain. Trimming cost V 4 bases and J 4 bases, with 19 bases left between them. The length of the CDR3 is 16 residues. Germline V CDR1 and CDR2: SGHNT, YENEEA. Using reference TRBV11-3 and TRBJ1-2 for the parts outside the CDR3, the full variable domain is EAGVVQSPRYKIIEKKQPVAFWCNPISGHNTLYWYLQNLGQGPELLIRYENEEAVDDSQLPKDRFSAERLKGVDSTLKIQPAELGDSAVYLCASSWRSSIFIYGYTFGSGTRLTVV.

This clone was seen a single time. The rearrangement joins TRBV6-6 to TRBJ2-7; D gene ambiguous. Germline CDR1 MNHNY, CDR2 SVGAGI (reference sequence). The CDR3 loop spans 14 amino acids. Trimming removed 6 bases at V and 2 bases at J, with 14 bases between. CDR3 sequence: CASRWSPDPYEQYF. The CDR3 DNA is TGTGCCAGCAGATGGTCTCCGGATCCCTACGAGCAGTACTTC.

This clone appeared a single time. The chain is built from TRBV11-3 and TRBJ2-1; TRBD1 agrees at 9 bases. V was clipped by 5 bases and J by 5 bases; unmatched bases: 7. This CDR3 region has 15 residues. Germline V gives CDR1 SGHNT, CDR2 YENEEA. CDR3 bases: TGTGCCAGCAGCCCCGGACAGGGGATGGACAATGAGCAGTTCTTC. Residues: CASSPGQGMDNEQFF.

The V gene is TRBV7-8, the J gene TRBJ2-5, with D maybe TRBD2 (6 bases). The DNA end lines up better with TRBJ2-7; the J call may be wrong. Germline values: CDR1 SGHVS, CDR2 FQNEAQ. The CDR3 totals 12 residues. The CDR3 region is CASSLWEDEQYF. The CDR3 DNA sequence: TGTGCCAGCAGCTTATGGGAGGACGAGCAGTACTTC.